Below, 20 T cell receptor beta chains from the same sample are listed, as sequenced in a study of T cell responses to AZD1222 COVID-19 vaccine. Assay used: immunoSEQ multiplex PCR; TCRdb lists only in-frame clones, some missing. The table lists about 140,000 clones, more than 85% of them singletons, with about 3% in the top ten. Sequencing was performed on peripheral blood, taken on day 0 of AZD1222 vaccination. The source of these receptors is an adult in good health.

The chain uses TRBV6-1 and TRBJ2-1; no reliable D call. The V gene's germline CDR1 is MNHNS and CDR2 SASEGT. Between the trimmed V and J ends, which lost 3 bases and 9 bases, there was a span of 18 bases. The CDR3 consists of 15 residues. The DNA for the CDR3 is TGTGCCAGCAGTGACAAGGAACATACAATGTTTGAGCAGTTCTTC. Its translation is CASSDKEHTMFEQFF.

Here the CDR3 reads CASSLEDYSNQPQHF. CDR3 sequence (DNA): TGTGCCAGCAGCTTAGAAGACTATAGCAATCAGCCCCAGCATTTT. The chain combines TRBV7-2 with TRBJ1-5; D gene uncertain. The CDR3 contains 15 residues. Trimming removed 1 base at V and 0 bases at J, with 7 bases between. CDR1 is SGHTA and CDR2 is FQGNSA in the germline V gene.

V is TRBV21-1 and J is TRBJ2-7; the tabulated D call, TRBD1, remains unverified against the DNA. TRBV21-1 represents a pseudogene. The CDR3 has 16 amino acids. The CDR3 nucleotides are TGTGCCAGCAGCCCCCCGACAGGGTGCCCCCTCTACGAGCAGTACTTC. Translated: CASSPPTGCPLYEQYF.

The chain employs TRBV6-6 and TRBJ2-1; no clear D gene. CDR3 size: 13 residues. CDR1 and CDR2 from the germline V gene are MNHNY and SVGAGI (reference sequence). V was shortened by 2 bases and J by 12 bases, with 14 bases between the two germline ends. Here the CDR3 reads CASSYVGSRLQFF. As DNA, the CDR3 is TGTGCCAGCAGTTACGTTGGCTCCCGTCTGCAGTTCTTC.

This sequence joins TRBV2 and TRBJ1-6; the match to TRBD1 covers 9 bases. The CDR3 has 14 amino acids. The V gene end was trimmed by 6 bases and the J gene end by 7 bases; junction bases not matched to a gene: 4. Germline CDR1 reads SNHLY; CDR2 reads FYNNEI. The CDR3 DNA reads TGTGCCAGCAGCTTGGACAGGGGAAATTCACCCCTCCACTTT. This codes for CASSLDRGNSPLHF.

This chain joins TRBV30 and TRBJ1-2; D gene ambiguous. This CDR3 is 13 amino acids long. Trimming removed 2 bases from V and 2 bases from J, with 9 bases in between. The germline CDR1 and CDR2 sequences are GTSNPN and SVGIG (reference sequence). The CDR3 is CAWSLVKNYGYTF. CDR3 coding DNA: TGTGCCTGGAGTTTGGTGAAAAACTATGGCTACACCTTC. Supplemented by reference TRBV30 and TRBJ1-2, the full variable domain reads SQTIHQWPATLVQPVGSPLSLECTVEGTSNPNLYWYRQAAGRGLQLLFYSVGIGQISSEVPQNLSASRPQDRQFILSSKKLLLSDSGFYLCAWSLVKNYGYTFGSGTRLTVV.

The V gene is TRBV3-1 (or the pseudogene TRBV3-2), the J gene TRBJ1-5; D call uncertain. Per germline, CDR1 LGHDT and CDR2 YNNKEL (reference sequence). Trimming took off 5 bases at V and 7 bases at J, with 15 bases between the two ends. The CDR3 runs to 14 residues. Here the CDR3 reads CASSYTRQGQPQHF. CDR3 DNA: TGTGCCAGCAGCTACACGCGACAAGGCCAGCCCCAGCATTTT.

CDR3 nucleotides: TGTGCCAGTAGCACGGGACAGGGGACCTATGGCTACACCTTC. Encoded protein: CASSTGQGTYGYTF. J is TRBJ1-2 and V is TRBV19, with 10 bases identical to TRBD1. This CDR3 has 14 amino acids. The trim removed 6 bases at V and 4 bases at J, leaving 5 bases unmatched. The germline gives CDR1 LNHDA, CDR2 SQIVND (reference sequence).

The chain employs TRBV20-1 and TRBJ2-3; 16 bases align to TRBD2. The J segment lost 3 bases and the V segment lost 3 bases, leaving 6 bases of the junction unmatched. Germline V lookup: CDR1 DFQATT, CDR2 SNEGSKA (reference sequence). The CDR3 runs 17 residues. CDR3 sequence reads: CSASFGTSGRGTDTQYF. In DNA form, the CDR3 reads TGCAGTGCTAGTTTCGGGACTAGCGGGAGGGGGACAGATACGCAGTATTTT.

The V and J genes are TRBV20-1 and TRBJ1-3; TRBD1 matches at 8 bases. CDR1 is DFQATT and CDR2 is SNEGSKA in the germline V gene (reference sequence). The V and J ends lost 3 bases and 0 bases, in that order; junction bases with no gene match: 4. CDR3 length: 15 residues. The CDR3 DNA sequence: TGCAGTGCTAGTGTGGGACAGGTCTCTGGAAACACCATATATTTT. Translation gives CSASVGQVSGNTIYF.

CDR3 in amino acids: CASSPSQGLTDTQYF. The CDR3 DNA reads TGTGCCAGCAGCCCAAGTCAGGGTCTCACAGATACGCAGTATTTT. V gene TRBV7-8 combines with J gene TRBJ2-3, with D possibly being TRBD1 (5 bases). This CDR3 has 15 amino acids. Trimming pared 5 bases from V and 2 bases from J, leaving 14 bases between. Germline lookup yields CDR1 SGHVS and CDR2 FQNEAQ.

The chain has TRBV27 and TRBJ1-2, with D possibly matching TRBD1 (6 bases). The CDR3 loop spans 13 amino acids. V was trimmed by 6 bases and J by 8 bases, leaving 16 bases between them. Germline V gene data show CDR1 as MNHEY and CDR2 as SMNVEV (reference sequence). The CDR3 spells CASSPRGVSGYTF. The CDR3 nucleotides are TGTGCCAGCAGCCCAAGGGGGGTTTCGGGCTACACCTTC.

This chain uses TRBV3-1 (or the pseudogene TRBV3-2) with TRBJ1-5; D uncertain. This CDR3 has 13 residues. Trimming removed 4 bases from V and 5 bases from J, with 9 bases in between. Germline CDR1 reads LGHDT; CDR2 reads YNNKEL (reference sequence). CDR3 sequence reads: CASSPGLHQPQHF. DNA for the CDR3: TGTGCCAGCAGCCCCGGGCTCCATCAGCCCCAGCATTTT.

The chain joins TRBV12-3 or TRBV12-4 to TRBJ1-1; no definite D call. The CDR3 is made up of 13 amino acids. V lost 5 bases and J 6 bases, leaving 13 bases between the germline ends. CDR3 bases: TGTGCCAGCAGTCCCACTGTTGGGGCTGAAGCTTTCTTT. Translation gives CASSPTVGAEAFF.

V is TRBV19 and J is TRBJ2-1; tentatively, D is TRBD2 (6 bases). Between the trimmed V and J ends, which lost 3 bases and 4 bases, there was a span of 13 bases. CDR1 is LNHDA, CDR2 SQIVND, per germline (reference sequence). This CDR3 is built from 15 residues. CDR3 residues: CASSIGGRPYNEQFF. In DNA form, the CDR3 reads TGTGCCAGTAGTATTGGAGGGAGACCTTACAATGAGCAGTTCTTC.

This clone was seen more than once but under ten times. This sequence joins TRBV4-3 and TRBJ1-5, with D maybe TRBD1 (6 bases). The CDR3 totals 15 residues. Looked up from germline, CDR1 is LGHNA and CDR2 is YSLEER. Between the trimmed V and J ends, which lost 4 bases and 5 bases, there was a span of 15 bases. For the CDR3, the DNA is TGCGCCAGCAGCCTCAGCAGGGGATATCATCAGCCCCAGCATTTT. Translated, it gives CASSLSRGYHQPQHF.

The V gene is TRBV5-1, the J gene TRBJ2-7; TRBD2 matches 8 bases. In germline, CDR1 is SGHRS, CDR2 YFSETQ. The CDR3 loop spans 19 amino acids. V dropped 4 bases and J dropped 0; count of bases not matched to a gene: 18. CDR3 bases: TGCGCCAGCAGCCTGGGTAGTGGGTTTCGCGGGAGGAGCTCCTACGAGCAGTACTTC. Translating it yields CASSLGSGFRGRSSYEQYF.

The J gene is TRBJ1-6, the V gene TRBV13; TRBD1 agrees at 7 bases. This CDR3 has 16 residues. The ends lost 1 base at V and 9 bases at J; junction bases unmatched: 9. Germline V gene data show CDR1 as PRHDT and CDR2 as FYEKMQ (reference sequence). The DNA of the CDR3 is TGTGCCAGCAGCTTAGCCAACAGGGGCGCGGGTTCACCCCTCCACTTT. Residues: CASSLANRGAGSPLHF.

CDR3 region: CASGLALQVEAFF. The CDR3 DNA reads as TGTGCTAGTGGTTTGGCGTTACAGGTTGAAGCTTTCTTT. V is TRBV12-5 and J is TRBJ1-1; maybe TRBD1 (5 bases). CDR1 and CDR2 (germline): LGHNT, FRNRAP. This CDR3 region has 13 residues. V was clipped by 1 base and J by 7 bases, with 10 bases between them.

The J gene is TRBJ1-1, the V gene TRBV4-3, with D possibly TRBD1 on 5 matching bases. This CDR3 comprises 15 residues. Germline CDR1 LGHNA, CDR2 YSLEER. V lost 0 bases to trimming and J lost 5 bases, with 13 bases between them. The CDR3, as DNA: TGCGCCAGCAGCCAAGAACGGGGGTTAGGGACTGAAGCTTTCTTT. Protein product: CASSQERGLGTEAFF.